This section outlines one T cell receptor (beta chain) sequence together with its context. The junction and the germline gene differ at one end; a read error may be behind it. These data originate in a study of type 1 and type 2 diabetes patients. PCR was run on genomic DNA. The TCR beta CDR3 region was amplified using 30 forward and 13 reverse primers. In TCRdb, the multiplex PCR reads were re-called with MiXCR into one record per CDR3 protein. The sample records a few hundred thousand distinct CDR3 sequences, roughly 50% being singletons. This TCR was sampled from a man aged 18-30 years with type 2 diabetes. The sample taken for sequencing was peripheral blood mononuclear cells (PBMCs).

The CDR3 reads CAGSPGLASDTQYF. CDR3 bases: TGTGCCGGCAGCCCAGGACTAGCGTCAGATACGCAGTATTTT. This sequence joins TRBV2 and TRBJ2-7, with 9 positions matching TRBD2. The J call is in doubt because the DNA end fits TRBJ2-3 better. Per the germline V gene, CDR1 is SNHLY and CDR2 is FYNNEI. The CDR3 is made up of 14 amino acids.